A selection of T cell receptor beta chains follows, all from one sample in a study of response to subunit inactivated influenza vaccine. One entry per CDR3 protein results from TCRdb running MiXCR on the RT-PCR reads. The sample contains 650,000 to 850,000 distinct CDR3 sequences, about 15% of which appear only once. Sample: PBMCs from blood, taken 14 to 15 days before vaccination. The source is a man aged 45 to 65 who received an inactivated influenza vaccine. Each CDR3 is given with its conserved first and last residue. Fields, in order: V gene, D gene, clone size, J gene, CDR3 protein, CDR3 DNA. D genes are given only for firm matches. Size is omitted from some rows. Given values are once, few, many or a class for expanded clones.

TRBV7-6	TRBD2	many	TRBJ2-1	CASSLRRSGGAFDEQFF	TGTGCCAGCAGCCTACGTCGAAGCGGGGGGGCCTTTGATGAGCAGTTCTTC
TRBV5-1	-	-	TRBJ2-7	CASSLAQGATHEQYF	TGCGCCAGCAGCTTGGCTCAGGGAGCAACCCACGAGCAGTACTTC
TRBV7-2	TRBD2	-	TRBJ2-1	CASNLGALLAGNEQFF	TGTGCCAGCAATCTCGGGGCGCTACTAGCGGGCAATGAGCAGTTCTTC
TRBV4-1	-	-	TRBJ2-3	CASSQVRSASTDTQYF	TGCGCCAGCAGCCAAGTCCGTTCGGCTAGCACAGATACGCAGTATTTT
TRBV24-1	-	-	TRBJ1-2	CATSDFTGFGYTF	TGTGCCACCAGTGATTTTACAGGGTTCGGCTACACCTTC
TRBV10-3	-	many	TRBJ2-1	CAIRSSLDSYNEQFF	TGTGCCATCAGATCCTCACTGGACTCCTACAATGAGCAGTTCTTC
TRBV7-9	-	-	TRBJ2-7	CASGTYGEQYF	TGTGCCAGTGGGACTTATGGCGAGCAGTACTTC
TRBV3-1	TRBD1	few	TRBJ2-5	CASSQGDRGFGTQYF	TGTGCCAGCAGCCAAGGGGACAGGGGATTCGGGACCCAGTACTTC
TRBV7-9	-	few	TRBJ1-6	CASSSRTYNSPLHF	TGTGCCAGCAGTTCGCGGACGTATAATTCACCCCTCCACTTT
TRBV12-3/TRBV12-4	TRBD2	few	TRBJ2-1	CASRISGGNYNEQFF	TGTGCCAGCAGGATTAGCGGGGGGAACTACAATGAGCAGTTCTTC
TRBV5-1	TRBD2	many	TRBJ2-5	CASSTGLAGQETQYF	TGCGCCAGCAGTACGGGACTAGCGGGACAAGAGACCCAGTACTTC
TRBV11-2	TRBD1	many	TRBJ2-5	CASSQTGTQETQYF	TGTGCCAGCAGCCAGACAGGGACCCAAGAGACCCAGTACTTC
TRBV6-5	-	-	TRBJ2-5	CASSYSDYETQYF	TGTGCCAGCAGTTACTCAGATTACGAGACCCAGTACTTC
TRBV25-1	-	-	TRBJ1-5	CASSETGSNQPQHF	TGTGCCAGCAGTGAAACAGGGAGCAATCAGCCCCAGCATTTT
TRBV11-3	-	few	TRBJ2-1	CASSFEQFF	TGTGCCAGCAGCTTCGAACAGTTCTTC
TRBV12-3/TRBV12-4	-	-	TRBJ1-3	CASSLEATISGNTIYF	TGTGCCAGCAGTTTAGAAGCGACCATCTCTGGAAACACCATATATTTT
TRBV7-2	TRBD1	few	TRBJ1-2	CASSTGGGYGYTF	TGTGCCAGCAGTACAGGGGGCGGGTATGGCTACACCTTC
TRBV30	TRBD1	-	TRBJ2-7	CAWGTGGLVYEQYF	TGTGCCTGGGGGACAGGGGGCTTGGTTTACGAGCAGTACTTC
TRBV4-1	-	-	TRBJ1-3	CASSQESLGTIYF	TGCGCCAGCAGCCAAGAATCCCTGGGGACCATATATTTT
TRBV28	TRBD1	few	TRBJ2-4	CASSFTGERNIQYF	TGTGCCAGCAGTTTTACAGGGGAGAGGAACATTCAGTACTTC
TRBV5-8	-	few	TRBJ2-7	CASSLEGDIYEQYF	TGTGCCAGCAGCTTGGAAGGGGACATCTACGAGCAGTACTTC
TRBV29-1	-	-	TRBJ2-1	CSLRTNNEQFF	TGCAGCCTACGCACCAACAATGAGCAGTTCTTC
TRBV12-3/TRBV12-4	TRBD1	few	TRBJ1-4	CASSPTDRSNEKLFF	TGTGCCAGCAGTCCGACGGACAGGAGTAATGAAAAACTGTTTTTT
TRBV6-2/TRBV6-3	TRBD1	few	TRBJ1-1	CASSYGTGTEAFF	TGTGCCAGCAGTTACGGGACAGGTACTGAAGCTTTCTTT
TRBV4-3	TRBD1	-	TRBJ2-7	CASSQRQGTYEHYF	TGCGCCAGCAGCCAGAGACAGGGGACCTACGAGCACTACTTC
TRBV27	-	many	TRBJ1-1	CASSFSPDTEAFF	TGTGCCAGCAGTTTCAGCCCGGACACTGAAGCTTTCTTT